This is a list of T cell receptor beta chains from one sample in a study of blood T cell repertoires in COVID-19. Sequencing used immunoSEQ multiplex PCR; TCRdb keeps in-frame clones, though not all of them. The sample lists roughly 280,000 clones; approximately 90% were seen once. Sequenced input: peripheral blood. The receptor set was obtained from a man between 18 and 29 years old with active or convalescent COVID-19. CDR3s include the opening cysteine and the closing phenylalanine or tryptophan. A D gene is named only where the DNA matches it firmly. Clone size is stated in some rows and not others, as once, few, many or a class when expanded.

clone_size j_call v_call d_call cdr3_aa cdr3_nt
NA TRBJ2-1 TRBV29-1 NA CSVAPDSGSSYNEQFF TGCAGCGTTGCTCCCGACTCGGGAAGCTCCTACAATGAGCAGTTCTTC
once TRBJ2-1 TRBV5-1 TRBD1 CATNPGQGASEQFF TGCGCCACCAATCCGGGACAGGGGGCGAGTGAGCAGTTCTTC
NA TRBJ2-7 TRBV27 TRBD1 CASSSAGTGSYEQYF TGTGCCAGCAGTTCAGCCGGGACAGGTTCCTACGAGCAGTACTTC
NA TRBJ2-3 TRBV10-3 TRBD2 CAISPEGGRRADTQYF TGTGCCATCAGCCCGGAGGGCGGGAGAAGAGCAGATACGCAGTATTTT
NA TRBJ2-1 TRBV14 TRBD2 CASSQGIFLRAGGNNEQFF TGTGCCAGCAGCCAAGGAATCTTCCTTAGGGCGGGAGGGAACAATGAGCAGTTCTTC
NA TRBJ2-7 TRBV28 NA CASSFSYEQYF TGTGCCAGCAGTTTCTCTTACGAGCAGTACTTC
NA TRBJ2-2 TRBV6-6 TRBD2 CASSRLAGRTGELFF TGTGCCAGCAGCAGACTAGCGGGGAGAACCGGGGAGCTGTTTTTT
NA TRBJ1-3 TRBV29-1 NA CSVGGIGGSGNTIYF TGCAGCGTCGGCGGTATAGGGGGCTCTGGAAACACCATATATTTT
NA TRBJ1-4 TRBV5-6 NA CASSFNSWTNEKLFF TGTGCCAGCAGCTTTAACTCATGGACTAATGAAAAACTGTTTTTT
NA TRBJ1-2 TRBV5-1 NA CASRPGHLYGYTF TGCGCCAGCAGACCGGGACATCTCTATGGCTACACCTTC
NA TRBJ2-7 TRBV6-2/TRBV6-3 TRBD1 CASSHMGTGTWYEQYF TGTGCCAGCAGCCACATGGGGACAGGGACTTGGTACGAGCAGTACTTC
NA TRBJ2-2 TRBV5-1 NA CASSLSQGLTGELFF TGCGCCAGCAGCTTATCTCAGGGACTCACCGGGGAGCTGTTTTTT
few TRBJ1-6 TRBV7-2 NA CASSLGVGDSPLHF TGTGCCAGCAGCTTGGGAGTAGGAGATTCACCCCTCCACTTT
NA TRBJ1-1 TRBV7-9 NA CASSDPSGWAFF TGTGCCAGCAGCGACCCGTCGGGTTGGGCTTTCTTT
NA TRBJ1-1 TRBV7-9 NA CASSPRGREAFF TGTGCCAGCAGCCCACGAGGGAGAGAAGCTTTCTTT
NA TRBJ1-5 TRBV28 NA CASSPEVWAQHF TGTGCCAGCAGTCCAGAGGTGTGGGCCCAGCATTTT
NA TRBJ1-4 TRBV7-2 NA CASSLQGQRNEKLFF TGTGCCAGCAGCTTACAGGGACAAAGAAATGAAAAACTGTTTTTT
NA TRBJ2-5 TRBV19 NA CASSRSGRRETQYF TGTGCCAGTAGTAGATCGGGTCGAAGAGAGACCCAGTACTTC
NA TRBJ1-1 TRBV12-3/TRBV12-4 NA CASRPTGYEAFF TGTGCCAGCAGGCCCACAGGATATGAAGCTTTCTTT
NA TRBJ1-3 TRBV27 NA CASSPTTSGNTIYF TGTGCCAGCAGCCCTACCACCTCTGGAAACACCATATATTTT
NA TRBJ1-2 TRBV12-3/TRBV12-4 TRBD1 CASSRGQGYTF TGTGCCAGCAGTAGGGGGCAGGGCTACACCTTC